The clone carrying this T cell receptor (beta chain) was observed a few times. Its antigen is currently unknown. This sample also contains other DNA sequences that code for the same CDR3. This entry comes from a study of CD8+ T cells in alopecia areata. Across the whole study: Administration of oral tofacitinib to treated patients was at 5 to 10 mg twice daily.

Overall study findings and caveats: Many expanded lesional clones persisted in scalp and blood during tofacitinib. Scalp samples also contribute reads from the resident alphabeta T cells found in normal skin. Whether baseline CD8+ expansion is linked to response remains uncertain, given a single nonresponder.

Treatment specified: oral pan-JAK inhibitor, 5-10 mg twice daily. Trimming cost V 3 bases and J 0 bases; bases outside gene matches: 4. Germline-derived CDR1 and CDR2 are SGDLS and YYNGEE. The CDR3 is 15 amino acids. Reverse transcribed after extraction, RNA yielded cDNA as the sequencing template. Produced via immunoSEQ multiplex PCR; TCRdb's table is partial and in-frame only. The table includes 90,000 or so clones, about 44% detected once. This TCR was recovered from a human donor with alopecia areata. Sequences were derived from CD8+ T cells sorted from blood, sampled at week 24, from a patient treated with tofacitinib. The chain joins TRBV9 to TRBJ2-7, with 9 bases aligning to TRBD1. This CDR3 is CASSAGTGSSYEQYF. As DNA, the CDR3 is TGTGCCAGCAGCGCCGGGACAGGGAGCTCCTACGAGCAGTACTTC. The full variable domain, completed using reference TRBV9 and TRBJ2-7, is DSGVTQTPKHLITATGQRVTLRCSPRSGDLSVYWYQQSLDQGLQFLIQYYNGEERAKGNILERFSAQQFPDLHSELNLSSLELGDSALYFCASSAGTGSSYEQYFGPGTRLTVT.